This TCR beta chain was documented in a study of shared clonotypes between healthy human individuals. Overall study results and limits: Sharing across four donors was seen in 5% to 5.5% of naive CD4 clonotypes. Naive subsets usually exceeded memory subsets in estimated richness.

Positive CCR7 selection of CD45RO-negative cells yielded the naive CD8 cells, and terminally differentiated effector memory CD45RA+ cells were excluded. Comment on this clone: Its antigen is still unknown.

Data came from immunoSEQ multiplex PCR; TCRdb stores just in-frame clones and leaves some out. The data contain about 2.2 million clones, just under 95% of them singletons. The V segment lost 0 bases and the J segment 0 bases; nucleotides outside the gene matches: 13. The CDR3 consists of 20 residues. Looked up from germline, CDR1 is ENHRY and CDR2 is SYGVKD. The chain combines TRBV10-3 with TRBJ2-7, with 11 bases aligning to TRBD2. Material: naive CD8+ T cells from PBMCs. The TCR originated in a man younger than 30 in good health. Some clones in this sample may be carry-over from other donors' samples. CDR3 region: CAISESGRLAGSKGSYEQYF. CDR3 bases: TGTGCCATCAGTGAGTCGGGTAGACTAGCGGGATCTAAAGGCTCCTACGAGCAGTACTTC.